These T cell receptor beta chains were read from a single sample in a study of blood T cell repertoires in COVID-19. This table comes from immunoSEQ multiplex PCR, and its TCRdb copy is limited to in-frame clones, with some not included. The sample records over 45,000 clones, under 90% being singletons. Sequenced sample: peripheral blood. Source of these receptors: a woman older than 75 with active or convalescent COVID-19. Both conserved end residues are part of each CDR3. Fields, in order: CDR3 protein, CDR3 DNA, clone size, J gene, D gene, V gene. A D gene is named only where the DNA matches it firmly. Clone size is stated in some rows and not others, as once, few, many or a class when expanded.

CASSASTGDLDNEQFF,TGTGCCAGCAGCGCCAGTACAGGGGATCTAGACAATGAGCAGTTCTTC,.,TRBJ2-1,TRBD1,TRBV9
CASSSRTGVIFSTQYF,TGTGCCAGCAGTTCCCGGACAGGGGTAATTTTTTCAACGCAGTATTTT,.,TRBJ2-3,TRBD1,TRBV28
CASSQYGFGGETQYF,TGTGCCAGCAGCCAATACGGCTTCGGGGGAGAGACCCAGTACTTC,.,TRBJ2-5,.,TRBV14
CASSQYSYNSPLHF,TGTGCCAGCAGTCAGTACTCCTATAATTCACCCCTCCACTTT,.,TRBJ1-6,.,TRBV9
CASSQDFGGNSYEQYF,TGTGCCAGCAGCCAAGATTTTGGGGGGAACTCCTACGAGCAGTACTTC,.,TRBJ2-7,.,TRBV4-2
CATSRDPSGTGAGETQYF,TGTGCCACCAGCAGAGATCCTTCCGGGACAGGGGCGGGAGAGACCCAGTACTTC,.,TRBJ2-5,TRBD1,TRBV15
CASSPPTGELFF,TGTGCCAGCAGCCCCCCTACCGGGGAGCTGTTTTTT,.,TRBJ2-2,.,TRBV7-2
CASSFGDSYSNQPQHF,TGTGCCAGCAGTTTCGGGGACAGTTATAGCAATCAGCCCCAGCATTTT,.,TRBJ1-5,TRBD1,TRBV6-2/TRBV6-3
CASSWRIGNGELFF,TGCGCCAGCAGCTGGAGGATAGGGAACGGGGAGCTGTTTTTT,.,TRBJ2-2,.,TRBV5-1
CASTKPRGGNQPQHF,TGTGCCAGCACCAAACCTAGGGGAGGGAATCAGCCCCAGCATTTT,.,TRBJ1-5,.,TRBV28
CASSPAYEQYF,TGTGCCAGCAGCCCGGCCTACGAGCAGTACTTC,few,TRBJ2-7,.,TRBV11-2
CSARQGGTYEQYF,TGCAGCGCTAGACAGGGGGGAACCTACGAGCAGTACTTC,.,TRBJ2-7,TRBD1,TRBV29-1
CASSGRDRGPTEAFF,TGTGCCAGTAGTGGCCGGGACAGGGGGCCTACTGAAGCTTTCTTT,.,TRBJ1-1,TRBD1,TRBV19
CASNGAEAFF,TGTGCCAGCAACGGGGCTGAAGCTTTCTTT,once,TRBJ1-1,.,TRBV2
CASSLSGGRGDEQYF,TGCGCCAGCAGCTTATCAGGGGGCAGGGGTGACGAGCAGTACTTC,.,TRBJ2-7,TRBD1,TRBV5-1
CASSYGTATEAFF,TGTGCCAGCAGTTACGGCACAGCCACTGAAGCTTTCTTT,once,TRBJ1-1,.,TRBV6-2/TRBV6-3
CASSRLGTDTQYF,TGTGCCAGCAGCAGACTAGGAACAGATACGCAGTATTTT,.,TRBJ2-3,.,TRBV12-3/TRBV12-4
CASSSWVASREDGELFF,TGTGCCAGCAGCTCCTGGGTAGCCTCTCGGGAGGACGGGGAGCTGTTTTTT,once,TRBJ2-2,TRBD2,TRBV11-2
CASSQRAGMVDEQYF,TGTGCCAGCAGCCAAAGAGCGGGGATGGTCGACGAGCAGTACTTC,.,TRBJ2-7,TRBD2,TRBV6-2/TRBV6-3
CASTPPLRNYGYTF,TGTGCCAGCACCCCACCGCTGAGGAACTATGGCTACACCTTC,.,TRBJ1-2,.,TRBV28
CAISEAGATGELFF,TGTGCCATCAGTGAGGCAGGGGCTACCGGGGAGCTGTTTTTT,.,TRBJ2-2,.,TRBV10-3
CASSLGTANNLYEQYF,TGTGCCAGCAGCCTGGGGACAGCCAACAACCTATACGAGCAGTACTTC,.,TRBJ2-7,TRBD1,TRBV9
CASQRDSRGSQPQHF,TGTGCCAGCCAACGGGACTCCCGGGGCAGTCAGCCCCAGCATTTT,.,TRBJ1-5,.,TRBV19